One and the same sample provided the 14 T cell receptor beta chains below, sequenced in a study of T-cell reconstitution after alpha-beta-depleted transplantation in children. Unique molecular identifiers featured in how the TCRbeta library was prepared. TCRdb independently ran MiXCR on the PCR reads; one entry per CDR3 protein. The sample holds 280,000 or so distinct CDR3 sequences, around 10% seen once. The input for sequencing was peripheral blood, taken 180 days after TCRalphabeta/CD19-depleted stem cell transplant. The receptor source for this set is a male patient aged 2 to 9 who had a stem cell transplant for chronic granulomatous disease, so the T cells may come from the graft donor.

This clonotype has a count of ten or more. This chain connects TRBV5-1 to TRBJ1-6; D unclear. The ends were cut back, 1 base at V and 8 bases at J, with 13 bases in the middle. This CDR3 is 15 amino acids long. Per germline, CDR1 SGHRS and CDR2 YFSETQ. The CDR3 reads CASSLTAARDSPLHF. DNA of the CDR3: TGCGCCAGCAGCTTGACGGCAGCGAGGGATTCACCCCTCCACTTT.

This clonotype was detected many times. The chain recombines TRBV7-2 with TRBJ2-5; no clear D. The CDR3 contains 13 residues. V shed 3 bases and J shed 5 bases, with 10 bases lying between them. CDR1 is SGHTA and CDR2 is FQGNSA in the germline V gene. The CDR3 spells CASSLVRVETQYF. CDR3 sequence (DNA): TGTGCCAGCAGCTTGGTTAGGGTCGAGACCCAGTACTTC.

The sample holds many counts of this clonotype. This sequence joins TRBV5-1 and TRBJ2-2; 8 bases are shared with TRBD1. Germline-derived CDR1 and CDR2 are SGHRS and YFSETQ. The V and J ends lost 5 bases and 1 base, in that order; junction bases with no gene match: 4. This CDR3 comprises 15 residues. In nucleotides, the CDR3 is TGCGCCAGCAGAACGGGGACAGGGAACACCGGGGAGCTGTTTTTT. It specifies CASRTGTGNTGELFF.

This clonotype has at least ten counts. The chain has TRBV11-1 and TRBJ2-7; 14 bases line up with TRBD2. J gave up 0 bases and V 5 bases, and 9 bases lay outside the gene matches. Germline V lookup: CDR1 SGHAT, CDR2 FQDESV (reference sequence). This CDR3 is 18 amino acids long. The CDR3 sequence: CASSVGLAGGFSSYEQYF. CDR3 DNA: TGTGCCAGCAGCGTCGGACTAGCGGGAGGCTTTAGCTCCTACGAGCAGTACTTC.

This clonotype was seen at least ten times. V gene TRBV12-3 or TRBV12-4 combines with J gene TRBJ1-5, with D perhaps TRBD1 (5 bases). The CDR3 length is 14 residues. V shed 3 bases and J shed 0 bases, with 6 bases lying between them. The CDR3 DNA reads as TGTGCCAGCAGTTTGACAGATAGCAATCAGCCCCAGCATTTT. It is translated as CASSLTDSNQPQHF.

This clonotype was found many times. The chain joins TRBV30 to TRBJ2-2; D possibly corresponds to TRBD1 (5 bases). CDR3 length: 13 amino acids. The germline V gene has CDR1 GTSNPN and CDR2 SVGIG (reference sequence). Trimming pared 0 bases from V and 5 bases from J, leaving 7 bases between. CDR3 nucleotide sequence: TGTGCCTGGAGTGTAACAGGAACCGGGGAGCTGTTTTTT. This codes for CAWSVTGTGELFF.

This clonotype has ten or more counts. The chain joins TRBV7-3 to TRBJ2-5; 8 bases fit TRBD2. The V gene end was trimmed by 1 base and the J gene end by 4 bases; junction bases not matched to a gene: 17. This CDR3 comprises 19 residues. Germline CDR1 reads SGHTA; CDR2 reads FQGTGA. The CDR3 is CASSLNPLSVAGRGETQYF. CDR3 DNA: TGTGCCAGCAGCTTAAATCCCCTCTCTGTAGCGGGAAGAGGAGAGACCCAGTACTTC.

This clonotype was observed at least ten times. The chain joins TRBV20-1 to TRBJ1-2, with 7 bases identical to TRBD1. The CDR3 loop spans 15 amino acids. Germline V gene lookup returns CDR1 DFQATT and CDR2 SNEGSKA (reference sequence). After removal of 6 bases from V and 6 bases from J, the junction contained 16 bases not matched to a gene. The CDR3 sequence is CSADPSPTGFDGYTF. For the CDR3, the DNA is TGCAGTGCCGATCCCTCTCCGACAGGGTTCGATGGCTACACCTTC.

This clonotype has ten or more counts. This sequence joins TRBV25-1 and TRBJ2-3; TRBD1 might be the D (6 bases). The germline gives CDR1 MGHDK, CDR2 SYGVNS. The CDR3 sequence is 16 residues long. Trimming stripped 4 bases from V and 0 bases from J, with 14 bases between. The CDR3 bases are TGTGCCAGCAGTGTTCCAGGGGACGGAAGCACAGATACGCAGTATTTT. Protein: CASSVPGDGSTDTQYF.

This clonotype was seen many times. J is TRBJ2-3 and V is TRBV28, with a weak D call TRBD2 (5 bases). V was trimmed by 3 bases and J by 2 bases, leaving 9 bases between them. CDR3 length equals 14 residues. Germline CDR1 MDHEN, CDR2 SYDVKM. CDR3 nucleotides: TGTGCCAGCAGTTTTTTGGGAGCCACAGATACGCAGTATTTT. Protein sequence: CASSFLGATDTQYF.

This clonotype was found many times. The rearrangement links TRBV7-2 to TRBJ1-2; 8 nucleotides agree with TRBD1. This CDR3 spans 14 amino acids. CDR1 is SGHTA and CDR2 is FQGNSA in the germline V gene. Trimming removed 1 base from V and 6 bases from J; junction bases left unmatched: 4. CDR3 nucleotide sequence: TGTGCCAGCAGCTTAGGTCCGGGACAGGATGGCTACACCTTC. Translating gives CASSLGPGQDGYTF. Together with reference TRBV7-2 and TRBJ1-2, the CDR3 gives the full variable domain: GAGVSQSPSNKVTEKGKDVELRCDPISGHTALYWYRQSLGQGLEFLIYFQGNSAPDKSGLPSDRFSAERTGGSVSTLTIQRTQQEDSAVYLCASSLGPGQDGYTFGSGTRLTVV.

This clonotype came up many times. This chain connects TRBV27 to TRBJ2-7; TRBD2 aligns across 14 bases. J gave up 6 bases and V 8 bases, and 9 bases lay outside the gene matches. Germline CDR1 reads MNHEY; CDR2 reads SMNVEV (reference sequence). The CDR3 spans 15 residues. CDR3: CASRTGTSGSREQYF. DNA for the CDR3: TGTGCCAGCCGAACCGGGACTAGCGGGAGTCGCGAGCAGTACTTC.

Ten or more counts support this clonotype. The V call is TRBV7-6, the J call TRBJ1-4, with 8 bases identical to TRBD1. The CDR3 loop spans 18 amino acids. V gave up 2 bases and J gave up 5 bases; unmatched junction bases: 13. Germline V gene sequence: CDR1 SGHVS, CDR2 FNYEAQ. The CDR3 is CASSLRRPGRTGNEKLFF. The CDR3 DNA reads TGTGCCAGCAGCTTAAGGCGGCCTGGGAGGACAGGGAATGAAAAACTGTTTTTT.

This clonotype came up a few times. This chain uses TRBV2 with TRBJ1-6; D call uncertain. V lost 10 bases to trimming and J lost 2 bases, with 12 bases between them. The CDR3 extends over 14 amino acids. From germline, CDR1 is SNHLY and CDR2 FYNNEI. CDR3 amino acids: CATGDGAYNSPLHF. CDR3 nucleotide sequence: TGTGCCACCGGGGATGGAGCCTATAATTCACCCCTCCACTTT.